This entry concerns a single T cell receptor beta chain. The antigen remains unidentified. Clones were sequenced by immunoSEQ multiplex PCR, and TCRdb holds only the in-frame ones, with some missing. Among about 130,000 clones, 89% were seen once, and the ten largest hold about 9.9%. This sample is part of a study of cytomegalovirus exposure and HLA in healthy donors. Points from the study as a whole: Reports described diagnosis of cytomegalovirus status by the classifier as highly specific and sensitive. Confirmation was obtained in vitro that a few CMV-associated chains are specific for CMV antigens.

CDR3 length equals 10 residues. The V gene's germline CDR1 is SNHLY and CDR2 FYNNEI. V shed 8 bases and J shed 13 bases, with 14 bases lying between them. The material sequenced was PBMCs. The clonotype originates from a woman between 18 and 29 years old in good health and CMV-seropositive. The chain has TRBV2 and TRBJ2-5; maybe TRBD2 (6 bases). The CDR3 spells CASSRLGAYF. The CDR3 bases are TGTGCCAGCTCAAGACTAGGGGCGTACTTC.